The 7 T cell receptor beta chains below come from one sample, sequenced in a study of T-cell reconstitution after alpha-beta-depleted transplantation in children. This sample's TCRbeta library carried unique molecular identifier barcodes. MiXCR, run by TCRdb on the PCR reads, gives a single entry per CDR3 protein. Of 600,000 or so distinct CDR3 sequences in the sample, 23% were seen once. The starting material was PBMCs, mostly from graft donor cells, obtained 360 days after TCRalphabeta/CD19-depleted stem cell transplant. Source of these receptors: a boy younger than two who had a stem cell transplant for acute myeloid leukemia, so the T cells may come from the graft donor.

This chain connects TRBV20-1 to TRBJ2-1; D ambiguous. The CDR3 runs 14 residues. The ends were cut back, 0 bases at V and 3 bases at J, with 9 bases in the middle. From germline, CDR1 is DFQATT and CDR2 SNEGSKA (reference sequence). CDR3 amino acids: CSARDLGSYNEQFF. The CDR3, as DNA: TGCAGTGCTAGAGATCTGGGTAGCTACAATGAGCAGTTCTTC.

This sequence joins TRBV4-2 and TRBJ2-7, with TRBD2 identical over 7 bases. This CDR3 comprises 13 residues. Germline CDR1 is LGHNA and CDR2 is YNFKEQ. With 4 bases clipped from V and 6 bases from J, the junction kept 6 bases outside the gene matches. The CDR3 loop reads CASSRGGVGEQYF. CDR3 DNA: TGTGCCAGCAGCCGTGGGGGGGTTGGCGAGCAGTACTTC.

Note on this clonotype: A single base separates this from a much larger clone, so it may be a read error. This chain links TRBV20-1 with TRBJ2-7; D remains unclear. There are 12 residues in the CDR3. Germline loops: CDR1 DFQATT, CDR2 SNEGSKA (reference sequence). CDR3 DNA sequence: TGCAGTGCTAGAGCCTACCGCTACGAGCAGTGCGTC. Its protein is CSARAYRYEQCV.

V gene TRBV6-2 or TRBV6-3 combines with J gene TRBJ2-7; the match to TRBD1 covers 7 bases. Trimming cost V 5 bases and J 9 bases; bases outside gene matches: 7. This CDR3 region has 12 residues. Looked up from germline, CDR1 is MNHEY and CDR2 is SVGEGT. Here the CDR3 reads CASSRDSSWQYF. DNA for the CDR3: TGTGCCAGCAGTCGGGACAGTTCGTGGCAGTACTTC.

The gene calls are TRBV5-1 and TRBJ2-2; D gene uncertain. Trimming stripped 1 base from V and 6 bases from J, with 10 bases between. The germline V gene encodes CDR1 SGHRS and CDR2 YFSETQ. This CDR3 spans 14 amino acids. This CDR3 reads CASSLRQDAGELFF. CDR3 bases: TGCGCCAGCAGCTTGAGGCAGGACGCCGGGGAGCTGTTTTTT.

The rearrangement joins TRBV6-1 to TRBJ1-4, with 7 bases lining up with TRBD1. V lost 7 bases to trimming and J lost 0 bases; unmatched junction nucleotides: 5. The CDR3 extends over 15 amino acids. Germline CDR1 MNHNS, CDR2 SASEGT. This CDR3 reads CASTNQGATNEKLFF. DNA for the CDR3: TGTGCCAGCACTAACCAGGGGGCAACTAATGAAAAACTGTTTTTT.

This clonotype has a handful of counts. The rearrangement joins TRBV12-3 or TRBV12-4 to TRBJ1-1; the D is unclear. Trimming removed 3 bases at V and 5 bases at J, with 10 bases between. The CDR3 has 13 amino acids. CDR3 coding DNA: TGTGCCAGCAGTTTGGGGATACGGACTGAAGCTTTCTTT. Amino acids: CASSLGIRTEAFF.